The rows below give T cell receptor beta chains drawn from one sample of a study of T cell repertoires in cytomegalovirus infection. TCRdb recomputed calls from the reads with MiXCR, one row per CDR3 protein. This table has some 300,000 distinct CDR3 sequences, roughly 13% appearing once. The sample comprised PBMCs. All receptors derive from a human donor in good health (CMV status not recorded). Some clones in this sample may be carry-over from other donors' samples. The CDR3 runs from the conserved cysteine through the conserved F or W. A D gene is named only where the DNA matches it firmly. Size is omitted from some rows. Given values are once, few, many or a class for expanded clones.

TRBV29-1	few	TRBJ2-2	-	13	CSVNSEGVGELFF	TGCAGCGTTAATAGTGAGGGGGTCGGGGAGCTGTTTTTT
TRBV12-3/TRBV12-4	many	TRBJ1-1	-	14	CASSFLGANTEAFF	TGTGCCAGCAGTTTTCTGGGGGCGAACACTGAAGCTTTCTTT
TRBV19	-	TRBJ2-7	-	14	CPSSRQGEYRGQYF	TGTCCCAGTAGTAGGCAGGGAGAGTATCGGGGGCAGTACTTC
TRBV6-2/TRBV6-3	many	TRBJ1-6	-	17	CASSRGGSHKSNSPLHF	TGTGCCAGCAGCAGAGGAGGGTCGCACAAAAGTAATTCACCCCTCCACTTT
TRBV19	many	TRBJ1-5	-	16	CASSIIRVLSNQPQHF	TGTGCCAGTAGTATAATCAGGGTTTTGAGCAATCAGCCCCAGCATTTT
TRBV2	-	TRBJ2-3	-	16	CASSDGTSSSTDTQYF	TGTGCCAGCAGTGATGGTACATCCTCTAGCACAGATACGCAGTATTTT
TRBV6-2/TRBV6-3	once	TRBJ1-2	-	15	CASSNTGFGNYGYTF	TGTGCCAGCAGTAATACAGGATTCGGCAACTATGGCTACACCTTC
TRBV12-3/TRBV12-4	few	TRBJ1-2	-	18	CASSSLVQRDKWSYGYTF	TGTGCCAGCAGTTCCTTAGTTCAAAGGGATAAATGGAGCTATGGCTACACCTTC
TRBV20-1	-	TRBJ2-7	-	15	CSATLYGTPAYEQYF	TGCAGTGCTACCCTCTACGGAACTCCAGCCTACGAGCAGTACTTC
TRBV5-4	-	TRBJ2-2	-	17	CASSLGTTGTNTGELFF	TGTGCCAGCAGCTTGGGGACCACCGGGACCAACACCGGGGAGCTGTTTTTT
TRBV7-2	many	TRBJ1-1	-	14	CASSLAPEGTEAFF	TGTGCCAGCAGCTTAGCCCCTGAAGGGACTGAAGCTTTCTTT
TRBV11-3	many	TRBJ2-7	TRBD1	14	CASSRQGDTYEQYF	TGTGCCAGCAGCCGTCAGGGGGACACCTACGAGCAGTACTTC
TRBV7-2	many	TRBJ2-5	-	14	CASSLALGLETQYF	TGTGCCAGCAGCTTAGCGCTGGGGTTGGAGACCCAGTACTTC
TRBV4-1	many	TRBJ2-7	-	13	CASSEGHSYEQYF	TGCGCCAGCAGTGAAGGCCACTCCTACGAGCAGTACTTC
TRBV28	-	TRBJ1-5	TRBD1	17	CASSRPGTGFVDQPQHF	TGTGCCAGCAGTCGTCCCGGGACAGGGTTCGTGGATCAGCCCCAGCATTTT
TRBV4-3	-	TRBJ2-7	-	13	CASSQDMVYEQYF	TGCGCCAGCAGCCAAGATATGGTCTACGAGCAGTACTTC
TRBV7-7	-	TRBJ2-1	-	15	CASSSSLGSHNEQFF	TGTGCTAGCAGCTCATCTTTGGGCAGCCACAATGAGCAGTTCTTC
TRBV15	many	TRBJ1-1	-	15	CATSRDRWFTGEAFF	TGTGCCACCAGCAGAGATCGGTGGTTTACGGGTGAAGCTTTCTTT
TRBV7-3	many	TRBJ2-3	TRBD2	15	CASSFSGTSSDTQYF	TGTGCCAGCAGCTTTTCCGGGACTAGCTCAGATACGCAGTATTTT
TRBV28	many	TRBJ2-2	-	17	CASSLPSGLSGTGELFF	TGTGCCAGCAGTTTACCCTCGGGACTGAGCGGAACCGGGGAGCTGTTTTTT
TRBV19	few	TRBJ2-1	-	15	CASSIRWGRRDEQFF	TGTGCCAGTAGTATACGGTGGGGTAGGAGGGATGAGCAGTTCTTC
TRBV11-2	many	TRBJ2-7	-	11	CASSLTDEQYF	TGTGCCAGCAGCTTAACAGACGAGCAGTACTTC
TRBV11-2	-	TRBJ1-2	-	14	CASSLDVISNGYTF	TGTGCCAGCAGCTTAGATGTGATCTCGAATGGCTACACCTTC
TRBV7-8	many	TRBJ2-3	-	16	CASSSRQVKFTDTQYF	TGTGCCAGCAGCTCAAGACAAGTGAAATTCACAGATACGCAGTATTTT
TRBV3-1	-	TRBJ2-7	TRBD2	13	CASRQAGVNEQYF	TGTGCCAGCAGGCAAGCGGGAGTGAACGAGCAGTACTTC